This T cell receptor (beta chain) was identified in a study of technical replicates of blood from a handful of donors. Produced via immunoSEQ multiplex PCR; TCRdb's table is partial and in-frame only. The sample lists 85,000 to 100,000 clones, around 96% occurring once. Germline V CDR1 and CDR2: MDHEN, SYDVKM. V lost 8 bases to trimming and J lost 0 bases, with 17 bases between them. This CDR3 comprises 16 residues. The receptor comes from a human donor in good health. The rearrangement uses TRBV28 and TRBJ1-5, with TRBD1 as a possible D gene (6 bases). The sequenced material came from T cells isolated from PBMCs. The CDR3 region is CASLNNRAYSNQPQHF. Written as DNA, the CDR3 is TGTGCCAGCCTCAACAACAGGGCTTATAGCAATCAGCCCCAGCATTTT. Combining the CDR3 with reference TRBV28 and TRBJ1-5 gives the whole variable domain DVKVTQSSRYLVKRTGEKVFLECVQDMDHENMFWYRQDPGLGLRLIYFSYDVKMKEKGDIPEGYSVSREKKERFSLILESASTNQTSMYLCASLNNRAYSNQPQHFGDGTRLSIL.